This T cell receptor (beta chain) was captured in a study of TIL therapy for anti-PD-1-resistant metastatic lung cancer. Findings and limits, study-wide: TIL cultures after expansion showed higher clonality and lower diversity than baseline tumor (median 6% vs 31%).

The time point is: pre-treatment sample, taken before nivolumab and TIL therapy. The tumor samples were excised metastases, mostly pleural nodules or supraclavicular lymph nodes. Adults with stage 4 NSCLC were enrolled in a phase I trial. This CDR3 region has 14 residues. The trim removed 5 bases at V and 2 bases at J, leaving 1 base unmatched. Germline values: CDR1 MNHEY, CDR2 SMNVEV (reference sequence). Concerning this clone: Its specificity is not known.

Sequencing used immunoSEQ v3. Libraries were sequenced to 2 million to 2.5 million read pairs (survey) or 5-6 million (deep). Generated by immunoSEQ multiplex PCR, the TCRdb table keeps only in-frame clones and is missing some. The sample records about 95,000 clones, around three fifths being singletons. The TCR originated in a person between 25 and 79 years old with non-small cell lung cancer. The rearrangement links TRBV27 to TRBJ2-7; 12 bases align to TRBD2. This specimen consisted of tumor tissue, obtained at baseline. The CDR3 sequence: CASSLAGGTYEQYF. In DNA form, the CDR3 reads TGTGCCAGCAGTCTAGCGGGAGGGACCTACGAGCAGTACTTC.